This T cell receptor (beta chain) was identified during a study of CD8 T cells in ankylosing spondylitis. Using quantitative 5'-RACE with molecular barcodes, the authors made TCR beta libraries. TCRdb re-called the 5' RACE reads with MiXCR, one entry per CDR3 protein. The table records about 440,000 distinct CDR3 sequences, approximately 17% of them present only once. Whole-study results and caveats: Characteristic, it appeared, of ankylosing spondylitis blood was a TCR beta motif of eight or nine highly homologous variants. Disease-linked clones were CD8+ and relatively rare in peripheral blood. Before this, some motif variants had been reported in reactive arthritis synovial fluid and blood.

Trimming took 2 bases from V and 7 from J, leaving 12 bases between them. The CDR3 is 13 amino acids. Per the germline V gene, CDR1 is SGHRS and CDR2 is YFSETQ. This clonotype has a handful of counts. What it recognizes is unknown. The TCR originated in a male donor with ankylosing spondylitis. The chain couples TRBV5-1 to TRBJ1-1, with a possible D match to TRBD1 (6 bases). The sequenced sample consisted of blood, either unsorted or a sorted T cell fraction (not recorded which). The CDR3 nucleotides read TGCGCCAGCAGCTTACGACAGGCGAGTGAAGCTTTCTTT. This gives the protein CASSLRQASEAFF.